This is a list of T cell receptor beta chains from one sample in a study of blood T cell repertoires in COVID-19. The table came from immunoSEQ multiplex PCR; TCRdb's copy has only in-frame clones and leaves some out. The sample has tens of thousands of clones, about 82% seen once; the top ten hold about 9.7%. Sequenced material: peripheral blood. The receptors derive from a man older than 75 with active COVID-19. The CDR3 runs from the conserved cysteine through the conserved F or W. A D gene is named only where the DNA matches it firmly. Clone size is shown for a subset of rows, as once, few, many or a class of expanded clone.

>TRBJ2-3|NA|TRBD2|TRBV14
TGTGCCAGCAGCCAGGGAGGGTCTCATTACGATACGCAGTATTTT
CASSQGGSHYDTQYF
>TRBJ2-5|NA|TRBD2|TRBV10-1
TGCGCCAGCAGTGGGGGGACTAGCGGGTCGTTGTTAAGAGGGACCCAGTACTTC
CASSGGTSGSLLRGTQYF
>TRBJ2-5|once|NA|TRBV10-1
TGCGCCAGCAGCGCCGACAAACACCGCGGGGACGAGACCCAGTACTTC
CASSADKHRGDETQYF
>TRBJ2-3|NA|NA|TRBV18
TGTGCCAGCTCACCGGGGACGGGGGAAGATACGCAGTATTTT
CASSPGTGEDTQYF
>TRBJ2-3|NA|TRBD1|TRBV24-1
TGTGCCACCAGTGATTTAGGGGCAGGGGGCGTAGATACGCAGTATTTT
CATSDLGAGGVDTQYF
>TRBJ1-5|NA|TRBD1|TRBV5-1
TGCGCCAGTCGACAGGGTACAAATCTAAATCAGCCCCAGCATTTT
CASRQGTNLNQPQHF
>TRBJ2-2|NA|NA|TRBV3-1/TRBV3-2
TGTGCCAGCAGCCAAGTAGATACCGGGGAGCTGTTTTTT
CASSQVDTGELFF
>TRBJ2-3|NA|NA|TRBV11-3
TGTGCCAGCAGCTATAGCGGTATGGATACGCAGTATTTT
CASSYSGMDTQYF
>TRBJ2-5|NA|TRBD1|TRBV25-1
TGTGCCAGCAGTCCGCAGAGGGGACAGGGGGCGCGAGAGACCCAGTACTTC
CASSPQRGQGARETQYF
>TRBJ1-2|NA|TRBD1|TRBV7-9
TGTGCCAGCAGACAGGGGGAGTCTAACTATGGCTACACCTTC
CASRQGESNYGYTF
>TRBJ1-4|few|NA|TRBV6-6
TGTGCCAGCAGCCAGGGAGGGAGTAATGAAAAACTGTTTTTT
CASSQGGSNEKLFF
>TRBJ2-5|once|TRBD2|TRBV5-4
TGTGCCAGCAGCTTGGGGGGGCTAGCGGGCCTCCAAGAGACCCAGTACTTC
CASSLGGLAGLQETQYF
>TRBJ1-6|once|TRBD1|TRBV2
TGTGCCAGCAGTCGACCGCCCGGACAGGGGATGAATTCACCCCTCCACTTT
CASSRPPGQGMNSPLHF
>TRBJ2-2|NA|TRBD1|TRBV19
TGTGCCAGTTCCACAGGGGGCTCCGGGGAGCTGTTTTTT
CASSTGGSGELFF